Below, 5 T cell receptor beta chains from the same sample are listed, as sequenced in a study of chemoradiotherapy in HPV16-positive cancers (dated by TCRdb to the early 2020s). The library was produced with the immunoSEQ multiplex PCR assay. In its TCRdb copy, this immuneACCESS table keeps in-frame sequences only and misses some clones. Where compared with another copy, unresolved V genes explain less than half of these, and the others have no known cause. This sample holds some 4,000 clones; roughly 94% were observed only once. The ten largest account for less than 4% of the sample. The material was obtained from a patient who underwent chemoradiotherapy. These receptors came from a human donor with HPV-associated anogenital cancer.

The CDR3, as DNA: TGTGCCAGCAGCCCCTGGACAGGGGTAAACACCATATATTTT. Residues: CASSPWTGVNTIYF. The chain uses TRBV9 and TRBJ1-3; TRBD1 agrees at 9 bases. The CDR3 spans 14 residues. Germline assignment: CDR1 SGDLS and CDR2 YYNGEE. J lost 6 bases, V lost 4 bases, and 5 bases had no gene match.

For the CDR3, the DNA is TGCGCCAGCAGACAGGGCCAGGCGGACACTGAAGCTTTCTTT. Translating it yields CASRQGQADTEAFF. V is TRBV4-3 and J is TRBJ1-1, with D perhaps matching TRBD1 (6 bases). This CDR3 comprises 14 residues. Germline lookup yields CDR1 LGHNA and CDR2 YSLEER. With 6 bases removed from V and 3 bases from J, the gap between germline ends came to 14 bases.

The chain employs TRBV10-3 and TRBJ1-5; a weak D match, TRBD1 (6 bases). Per germline, CDR1 ENHRY and CDR2 SYGVKD. Trimming took off 6 bases at V and 0 bases at J, with 18 bases between the two ends. The CDR3 has 17 amino acids. The DNA of the CDR3 is TGTGCCATCAGCCCCGAAACAGGGCCGTCTAGCAATCAGCCCCAGCATTTT. Its translation: CAISPETGPSSNQPQHF.

The chain uses TRBV4-1 and TRBJ2-7, with TRBD1 identical over 7 bases. V trimming: 2 bases; J trimming: 2 bases; junction bases outside the gene matches: 6. Germline values: CDR1 MGHRA, CDR2 YSYEKL. The CDR3 contains 15 residues. The DNA for the CDR3 is TGCGCCAGCAGCCAACAAGACAGGGCCCCCTACGAGCAGTACTTC. This codes for CASSQQDRAPYEQYF.

This chain joins TRBV18 and TRBJ1-1; D is ambiguous. CDR1 and CDR2 from the germline V gene are KGHSH and LQKENI. The CDR3 sequence is 13 residues long. Trimming removed 3 bases at V and 4 bases at J, with 9 bases between. In DNA form, the CDR3 reads TGTGCCAGCTCACCGGGTGTAGGCACTGAAGCTTTCTTT. This encodes CASSPGVGTEAFF.